The 7 T cell receptor beta chains presented below share a single source sample, sequenced in a study of CXCR3-negative and CXCR3-positive naive CD8 T cells. Study conclusions and caveats: Higher TRB CDR3 hydrophobicity marked CXCR3-positive naive cells relative to CXCR3-negative naive cells.

Their specific antigens are unknown. UMI-labeled 5' RACE TRB cDNA libraries were prepared from the cells. For each CDR3 protein, TCRdb gives one entry from its re-call of the 5' RACE reads, without DNA. The table for this sample gives just under 90,000 distinct CDR3 sequences. The source material was naive CXCR3+ CD8+ T cells from blood. Subset denoted: CD45RO-CCR7+CD27+CD95- naive CD8+ T cells expressing CXCR3 (TNR3+). The receptors derive from a human donor in good health. Some clones in this sample may be carry-over from other donors' samples.

The CDR3 is CASSFGGGYNEQFF. The genes are TRBV28 and TRBJ2-1; the TCRdb D gene call, TRBD1, has no DNA to confirm it. The germline gives CDR1 MDHEN, CDR2 SYDVKM. The CDR3 covers 14 residues.

The V and J genes are TRBV27 and TRBJ2-3; TCRdb's assignment of TRBD2 cannot be checked, as there is no DNA. CDR1 is MNHEY and CDR2 is SMNVEV in the germline V gene (reference sequence). The CDR3 has 18 amino acids. The CDR3 sequence: CASSLSPSGGWGADTQYF.

The chain couples TRBV12-3 or TRBV12-4 to TRBJ1-1; checking the TCRdb D call of TRBD1 is not possible without DNA. This CDR3 is 14 amino acids long. The CDR3 sequence is CASTTGVGVSEAFF.

This chain links TRBV6-5 with TRBJ1-1; TCRdb selects TRBD1, and the lack of DNA leaves this call unchecked. There are 15 residues in the CDR3. Germline V lookup: CDR1 MNHEY, CDR2 SVGAGI. This CDR3 is CASSYSIQASTEAFF.

This chain connects TRBV14 to TRBJ1-1. This CDR3 region has 14 residues. CDR1 is SGHDN, CDR2 FVKESK, per germline. The CDR3 sequence: CASRKGGQGTEAFF.

The chain links TRBV30 to TRBJ2-1. This CDR3 contains 11 residues. Germline CDR1 and CDR2: GTSNPN and SVGIG (reference sequence). CDR3 residues: CAWTREREQFF.

The chain uses TRBV23-1 and TRBJ2-5; no DNA is available, so the TRBD1 call from TCRdb remains unchecked. TRBV23-1 is noted as an ORF with a role that remains uncertain. The CDR3 is 14 amino acids. The CDR3 here is CASSQNSGTETQYF.